Each of the 9 T cell receptor beta chains below was sequenced from the same sample in a study of T cell repertoires in cytomegalovirus infection. TCRdb passed the reads through MiXCR, listing each CDR3 protein once. Of 160,000 or so distinct CDR3 sequences listed, 23% are singletons. Sequencing used PBMCs. These receptors originate from a human donor in good health (CMV status not recorded). Some clones in this sample may be carry-over from other donors' samples.

This clonotype has only a few counts. The chain employs TRBV6-4 and TRBJ2-1, with a weak D call TRBD1 (6 bases). CDR1 MRHNA and CDR2 SNTAGT come from the germline V gene. The CDR3 is made up of 14 amino acids. Trimming stripped 6 bases from V and 8 bases from J, with 17 bases between. This CDR3 is CASSKRGQFDEQFF. CDR3 nucleotides: TGTGCCAGCAGCAAGAGGGGACAATTCGATGAGCAGTTCTTC.

V is TRBV5-1 and J is TRBJ2-7; weak D call: TRBD2 (5 bases). Trimming shortened V by 0 bases and J by 7 bases, and 11 bases separated the two germline ends. Germline V gene lookup returns CDR1 SGHRS and CDR2 YFSETQ. CDR3 length: 13 residues. CDR3 in amino acids: CASSLDGGVEQYF. The DNA of the CDR3 is TGCGCCAGCAGCTTGGACGGAGGAGTAGAGCAGTACTTC.

This clonotype was seen repeatedly, ten times or more. The genes are TRBV7-2 and TRBJ1-1, with D unresolved. The germline V gene has CDR1 SGHTA and CDR2 FQGNSA. Trimming left V 6 bases short and J 7 bases short, with 9 bases between. The length of the CDR3 is 11 residues. The CDR3 sequence is CASRLEGEAFF. CDR3 DNA sequence: TGTGCCAGCAGATTGGAGGGTGAAGCTTTCTTT.

The sample holds a few counts of this clonotype. The J gene is TRBJ2-7, the V gene TRBV18, with D unresolved. Germline loops: CDR1 KGHSH, CDR2 LQKENI. Deletions cut 3 bases from V and 2 bases from J, with 8 bases between. CDR3 length: 13 residues. The CDR3 DNA reads TGTGCCAGCTCACCCCCGACAACCTACGAGCAGTACTTC. The encoded protein is CASSPPTTYEQYF.

This clonotype turned up a few times. The gene calls are TRBV28 and TRBJ2-1, with TRBD2 identical over 12 bases. Germline values: CDR1 MDHEN, CDR2 SYDVKM. V lost 7 bases, J lost 8 bases, and 15 bases stayed unmatched. CDR3 length equals 17 residues. CDR3 DNA sequence: TGTGCCAGCACTCTTCTCCGGGGGGCTAGCGGGAGGGATGAGCAGTTCTTC. This gives the protein CASTLLRGASGRDEQFF.

In its sample, this clonotype was seen many times. Mismatch with germline at one junction end may stem from a read error. The chain has TRBV7-2 and TRBJ1-1, with TRBD1 matching over 7 bases. The CDR3 has 14 amino acids. Germline CDR1 reads SGHTA; CDR2 reads FQGNSA. This CDR3 is CASSLVTGNAEAFF. The CDR3 nucleotides are TGTGCCAGCAGCTTAGTGACAGGGAACGCTGAAGCTTTCTTT. The whole variable domain, remainder taken from reference TRBV7-2 and TRBJ1-1, is GAGVSQSPSNKVTEKGKDVELRCDPISGHTALYWYRQSLGQGLEFLIYFQGNSAPDKSGLPSDRFSAERTGGSVSTLTIQRTQQEDSAVYLCASSLVTGNAEAFFGQGTRLTVV.

The rearrangement joins TRBV29-1 to TRBJ2-5, with 7 bases matching TRBD1. The germline gives CDR1 SQVTM, CDR2 ANQGSEA. The CDR3 loop spans 15 amino acids. V lost 7 bases to trimming and J lost 4 bases; unmatched junction nucleotides: 15. This CDR3 reads CSAERGLSVRETQYF. As DNA, the CDR3 is TGCAGCGCCGAAAGGGGGCTCTCCGTCCGAGAGACCCAGTACTTC.

This clonotype was picked up a small number of times. This chain's CDR3 is CASSPRDRDEQYF. The CDR3 DNA reads TGTGCCAGCTCACCCCGGGACAGGGACGAGCAGTACTTC. The V and J genes are TRBV18 and TRBJ2-7; 9 nucleotides agree with TRBD1. CDR1 is KGHSH, CDR2 LQKENI, per germline. The CDR3 spans 13 residues. J gave up 5 bases and V 3 bases, and 2 bases lay outside the gene matches.

This clonotype has just a few counts. This sequence joins TRBV24-1 and TRBJ2-5, with TRBD2 identical over 14 bases. Germline CDR1 KGHDR, CDR2 SFDVKD. V was pared by 3 bases and J by 2 bases, with 4 bases of the junction left unmatched. The length of the CDR3 is 17 residues. The CDR3, as DNA: TGTGCCACCAGTGATGGGACTAGCGGGGGAATTCAAGAGACCCAGTACTTC. It is translated as CATSDGTSGGIQETQYF.